These 27 T cell receptor beta chains share one sample of origin, sequenced in a study of T cell clones after liver transplantation (dated by TCRdb to the late 2010s). The library was prepared using the immunoSEQ multiplex PCR assay. TCRdb limited this immuneACCESS table to in-frame rearrangements with V and J called. A share of clones is missing; checked studies link under half to unresolved V genes, and the rest is unexplained. This sample holds approximately 55,000 clones; about two thirds were observed only once. Approximately 15% of the sample lies in the top ten. The sample's time point label, decoded: pre-transplant. The sample was CD4+ T cells from blood, taken before liver transplant. The receptors derive from a human donor who received a liver transplant.

The J gene is TRBJ2-7, the V gene TRBV7-8, with TRBD1 matching over 11 bases. Germline CDR1 SGHVS, CDR2 FQNEAQ. This CDR3 comprises 15 residues. The ends lost 5 bases at V and 7 bases at J; junction bases unmatched: 10. The CDR3 here is CASSPGGTGGREQYF. In nucleotides, the CDR3 is TGTGCCAGCAGCCCGGGAGGGACAGGGGGTCGAGAGCAGTACTTC. Combining the CDR3 with reference TRBV7-8 and TRBJ2-7 gives the whole variable domain GAGVSQSPRYKVAKRGQDVALRCDPISGHVSLFWYQQALGQGPEFLTYFQNEAQLDKSGLPSDRFFAERPEGSVSTLKIQRTQQEDSAVYLCASSPGGTGGREQYFGPGTRLTVT.

The chain has TRBV19 and TRBJ2-5, with 9 bases identical to TRBD1. The CDR3 has 13 residues. Per the germline V gene, CDR1 is LNHDA and CDR2 is SQIVND (reference sequence). The V gene end was trimmed by 4 bases and the J gene end by 4 bases; junction bases not matched to a gene: 1. The CDR3 here is CASSKDRGETQYF. CDR3 in DNA: TGTGCCAGTAGTAAGGACAGGGGAGAGACCCAGTACTTC.

The chain links TRBV4-2 to TRBJ2-2, with 9 positions matching TRBD2. The CDR3 extends over 17 amino acids. Losses at the gene ends were 2 bases for V and 1 base for J; bases not matched to a gene: 5. Germline V lookup: CDR1 LGHNA, CDR2 YNFKEQ. The CDR3 region is CASSQPNSGGNTGELFF. Written as DNA, the CDR3 is TGTGCCAGCAGCCAACCCAATAGCGGGGGGAACACCGGGGAGCTGTTTTTT.

This chain links TRBV6-4 with TRBJ1-1; 11 bases fit TRBD1. Unmatched junction bases numbered 9, after V lost 5 bases and J lost 10 bases. Germline CDR1 and CDR2: MRHNA and SNTAGT. The CDR3 contains 14 residues. The CDR3 region has the DNA TGTGCCAGCAGTAGGGACAGGGGGTTGGCTGGAGCTTTCTTT. This codes for CASSRDRGLAGAFF.

This sequence joins TRBV28 and TRBJ1-6; maybe TRBD1 (6 bases). Germline CDR1 and CDR2: MDHEN and SYDVKM. This CDR3 spans 15 amino acids. Between the trimmed V and J ends, which lost 5 bases and 6 bases, there was a span of 14 bases. Written as DNA, the CDR3 is TGTGCCAGCAGTCCAGTGGACAGCCTTAATTCACCCCTCCACTTT. Encoded protein: CASSPVDSLNSPLHF.

This clone was seen a single time. Here the CDR3 reads CASTIRGAIKYGYTF. CDR3 in DNA: TGTGCCAGTACCATCCGGGGGGCGATTAAGTATGGCTACACCTTC. The chain is built from TRBV19 and TRBJ1-2; maybe TRBD1 (6 bases). Germline V gene lookup returns CDR1 LNHDA and CDR2 SQIVND (reference sequence). The CDR3 has 15 amino acids. V lost 7 bases to trimming and J lost 5 bases, with 20 bases between them.

This clone was observed at least ten times. The rearrangement uses TRBV27 and TRBJ1-6, with D tentatively TRBD1 (6 bases). The V gene lost 3 bases and the J gene lost 6 bases, with 9 bases spanning the gap. CDR1 MNHEY and CDR2 SMNVEV come from the germline V gene (reference sequence). This CDR3 is built from 14 residues. The CDR3 DNA follows: TGTGCCAGCAGTTTCAGGGGTGGTAATTCACCCCTCCACTTT. Its protein is CASSFRGGNSPLHF.

The sample holds a few counts of this clone. V gene TRBV6-1 combines with J gene TRBJ2-4, with 8 bases identical to TRBD2. Trimming took 5 bases from V and 6 from J; bases not matched to a gene: 3. Germline CDR1 and CDR2: MNHNS and SASEGT. This CDR3 is built from 13 residues. The CDR3 here is CASSSAGGNIQYF. CDR3 DNA: TGTGCCAGCAGTTCGGCGGGGGGAAACATTCAGTACTTC.

The rearrangement joins TRBV7-9 to TRBJ2-1; 10 nucleotides align to TRBD2. The CDR3 runs to 14 residues. J was trimmed by 7 bases and V by 4 bases; bases with no gene match: 4. Germline CDR1 SEHNR, CDR2 FQNEAQ (reference sequence). Written as DNA, the CDR3 is TGTGCCAGCAGCTCGAGCGGGGGGGCTAATGAGCAGTTCTTC. Its translation is CASSSSGGANEQFF.

The genes are TRBV11-1 and TRBJ1-2; 7 nucleotides match TRBD1. V shed 5 bases and J 5 bases; nucleotides not matched to a gene: 11. CDR3 length equals 15 residues. Per the germline V gene, CDR1 is SGHAT and CDR2 is FQDESV (reference sequence). This chain's CDR3 is CASSPNRDSTYGYTF. The DNA for the CDR3 is TGTGCCAGCAGCCCTAACCGGGACAGTACTTATGGCTACACCTTC.

This chain connects TRBV5-1 to TRBJ2-7; TRBD1 agrees at 9 bases. This CDR3 is built from 14 residues. V dropped 4 bases and J dropped 5; count of bases not matched to a gene: 7. Germline V gene sequence: CDR1 SGHRS, CDR2 YFSETQ. This CDR3 reads CASSLTGGPHEQYF. Written as DNA, the CDR3 is TGCGCCAGCAGCCTGACAGGGGGGCCCCACGAGCAGTACTTC. The full variable domain, with the rest looked up from reference TRBV5-1 and TRBJ2-7, is KAGVTQTPRYLIKTRGQQVTLSCSPISGHRSVSWYQQTPGQGLQFLFEYFSETQRNKGNFPGRFSGRQFSNSRSEMNVSTLELGDSALYLCASSLTGGPHEQYFGPGTRLTVT.

V gene TRBV6-1 combines with J gene TRBJ2-7; weak D call: TRBD1 (5 bases). The germline V and J ends were trimmed by 8 bases and 1 base, with 9 bases remaining between them. This CDR3 comprises 12 residues. Per germline, CDR1 MNHNS and CDR2 SASEGT. CDR3 sequence: CASRTSSYEQYF. In nucleotides, the CDR3 is TGTGCCAGCCGGACATCTTCCTACGAGCAGTACTTC.

This clone appeared many times. The V and J genes are TRBV21-1 and TRBJ2-7; the table's TRBD1 call for D was not verified on the DNA. TRBV21-1 is a documented pseudogene. CDR3 size: 16 residues. CDR3 region: CASSLTGFLLFYEQYF. In nucleotides, the CDR3 is TGTGCCAGCAGCTTAACAGGGTTTCTCCTATTCTACGAGCAGTACTTC.

The chain joins TRBV2 to TRBJ2-5; D is unresolved. Germline CDR1 reads SNHLY; CDR2 reads FYNNEI. V was pared by 4 bases and J by 5 bases, with 5 bases between. There are 11 residues in the CDR3. The CDR3 nucleotides are TGTGCCAGCAGTGTCGGTGAGACCCAGTACTTC. Residues: CASSVGETQYF. Combining the CDR3 with reference TRBV2 and TRBJ2-5 gives the whole variable domain EPEVTQTPSHQVTQMGQEVILRCVPISNHLYFYWYRQILGQKVEFLVSFYNNEISEKSEIFDDQFSVERPDGSNFTLKIRSTKLEDSAMYFCASSVGETQYFGPGTRLLVL.

This chain uses TRBV19 with TRBJ2-2; the D gene is possibly TRBD1 (6 bases). Trimming took 3 bases from V and 1 from J, leaving 12 bases between them. CDR1 LNHDA and CDR2 SQIVND come from the germline V gene (reference sequence). The CDR3 is made up of 16 amino acids. The CDR3 coding sequence is TGTGCCAGTAGTATGAACAGGGTTGAGAACACCGGGGAGCTGTTTTTT. Translating it yields CASSMNRVENTGELFF.

The J gene is TRBJ2-3, the V gene TRBV9; 9 bases agree with TRBD2. V lost 0 bases and J lost 6; bases outside the gene matches: 5. Germline lookup yields CDR1 SGDLS and CDR2 YYNGEE. This CDR3 contains 15 residues. DNA for the CDR3: TGTGCCAGCAGCGTAGGTAATAGCGGGGGTGATACGCAGTATTTT. This translates into CASSVGNSGGDTQYF.

This chain connects TRBV11-2 to TRBJ2-3; possibly TRBD2 for D (6 bases). The CDR3 is made up of 12 amino acids. CDR1 is SGHAT, CDR2 FQNNGV, per germline. V was clipped by 1 base and J by 10 bases, with 9 bases between them. The CDR3 is CASSLAGEAQYF. The CDR3 coding sequence is TGTGCCAGCAGCTTAGCGGGGGAGGCGCAGTATTTT.

This clone was counted once. CDR3 nucleotide sequence: TGTGCCAGCAGCCCCCGTGGACAGGGTGGGTACAATGAGCAGTTCTTC. Translated, it gives CASSPRGQGGYNEQFF. The gene calls are TRBV9 and TRBJ2-1; TRBD1 matches 8 bases. Trimming took 4 bases from V and 4 from J; bases not matched to a gene: 10. Germline loops: CDR1 SGDLS, CDR2 YYNGEE. This CDR3 comprises 16 residues.

The chain is built from TRBV6-1 and TRBJ1-2; 9 bases line up with TRBD1. The CDR3 is made up of 15 amino acids. V lost 6 bases and J lost 0; bases outside the gene matches: 5. Germline V gives CDR1 MNHNS, CDR2 SASEGT. The CDR3 protein is CASRRDRVTNYGYTF. As DNA, the CDR3 is TGTGCCAGCAGAAGGGACAGGGTTACTAACTATGGCTACACCTTC.

The chain is built from TRBV20-1 and TRBJ1-1; 7 nucleotides agree with TRBD1. Germline values: CDR1 DFQATT, CDR2 SNEGSKA (reference sequence). This CDR3 comprises 11 residues. The CDR3 is CHTGAGTEAFF. The CDR3 DNA sequence: TGCCATACAGGGGCAGGCACTGAAGCTTTCTTT.

This clone was found many times. The rearrangement uses TRBV7-9 and TRBJ2-3; weak D call: TRBD2 (5 bases). This CDR3 has 14 amino acids. The germline V and J ends were trimmed by 1 base and 3 bases, with 8 bases remaining between them. Germline loops: CDR1 SEHNR, CDR2 FQNEAQ (reference sequence). This chain's CDR3 is CASSLVAQTDTQYF. CDR3 nucleotide sequence: TGTGCCAGCAGCTTAGTAGCGCAAACAGATACGCAGTATTTT.

This clone has only one observation. The rearrangement uses TRBV2 and TRBJ2-5; TRBD2 matches at 10 bases. The CDR3 is made up of 16 amino acids. V lost 2 bases to trimming and J lost 5 bases; unmatched junction nucleotides: 8. Germline values: CDR1 SNHLY, CDR2 FYNNEI. This CDR3 is CASSENNLAGAETQYF. In DNA form, the CDR3 reads TGTGCCAGCAGTGAAAACAATCTAGCGGGGGCTGAGACCCAGTACTTC.

The rearrangement joins TRBV5-6 to TRBJ1-1, with 10 bases fitting TRBD1. Trimming cost V 4 bases and J 3 bases; bases outside gene matches: 3. This CDR3 has 14 amino acids. The V gene's germline CDR1 is SGHDT and CDR2 YYEEEE. In DNA, the CDR3 is TGTGCCAGCAGCGGGACAGGGGAGTACACTGAAGCTTTCTTT. This sequence encodes CASSGTGEYTEAFF.

This chain connects TRBV6-1 to TRBJ2-7, with a tentative D call TRBD2 (6 bases). The CDR3 is made up of 15 amino acids. Germline V lookup: CDR1 MNHNS, CDR2 SASEGT. V was trimmed by 4 bases and J by 3 bases, leaving 16 bases between them. The CDR3 DNA is TGTGCCAGCAGTGTAGCGGATAGGCGGTTCTACGAGCAGTACTTC. It encodes CASSVADRRFYEQYF.

The chain is built from TRBV19 and TRBJ2-5, with 8 nucleotides matching TRBD1. Losses at the gene ends were 6 bases for V and 4 bases for J; bases not matched to a gene: 16. Germline V CDR1 and CDR2: LNHDA, SQIVND (reference sequence). The CDR3 loop spans 17 amino acids. CDR3 coding DNA: TGTGCCAGTAGGGGACCGGACAGGGCAAGGACCCGAGAGACCCAGTACTTC. It yields the protein CASRGPDRARTRETQYF.

The chain is built from TRBV4-1 and TRBJ2-7; TRBD1 matches at 10 bases. This CDR3 has 17 residues. J gave up 4 bases and V 0 bases, and 9 bases lay outside the gene matches. Germline-derived CDR1 and CDR2 are MGHRA and YSYEKL. CDR3 sequence: CASSQEPGQGSSYEQYF. The CDR3 DNA sequence: TGCGCCAGCAGCCAAGAGCCGGGACAGGGGTCATCGTACGAGCAGTACTTC.

The CDR3 DNA sequence: TGTGCCAGCAGTTTTGACAGGGCCCCTTTCCTCGATACGCAGTATTTT. It specifies CASSFDRAPFLDTQYF. V is TRBV27 and J is TRBJ2-3; TRBD1 matches at 7 bases. The length of the CDR3 is 16 residues. Germline assignment: CDR1 MNHEY and CDR2 SMNVEV (reference sequence). J lost 6 bases, V lost 3 bases, and 12 bases had no gene match.